This TCR beta chain appears in the sequencing data of a study of blood T cell repertoires in COVID-19. In the study overall: Italy, Spain and the United States were the sources of the convalescent and acute COVID-19 samples. PBMCs, B-cell-depleted T cells, or T cells provided the cDNA or gDNA that made up the material.

Followed over time, Seattle patients had been enrolled while infection was active. How the authors handled the data: How many nucleated cells were present was estimated from reference gene primer amplification. The repertoire was sequenced with immunoSEQ multiplex PCR; TCRdb's copy has only in-frame clones and lacks some. V, J and clone size reflect that table, while D and trimming were determined from the DNA. Of over 450,000 clones listed, 70% to 90% are singletons. Germline values: CDR1 SGHNT, CDR2 YYREEE (reference sequence). The CDR3 spans 15 residues. J was trimmed by 4 bases and V by 4 bases; bases with no gene match: 9.

Input material: peripheral blood. This chain links TRBV5-4 with TRBJ2-7, with 9 bases identical to TRBD1. This clonotype was obtained from a woman in her forties or fifties with COVID-19, enrolled during active disease. The CDR3 DNA sequence: TGTGCCAGCAGCCCGGGGACAGGGATGATATACGAGCAGTACTTC. Translation: CASSPGTGMIYEQYF.